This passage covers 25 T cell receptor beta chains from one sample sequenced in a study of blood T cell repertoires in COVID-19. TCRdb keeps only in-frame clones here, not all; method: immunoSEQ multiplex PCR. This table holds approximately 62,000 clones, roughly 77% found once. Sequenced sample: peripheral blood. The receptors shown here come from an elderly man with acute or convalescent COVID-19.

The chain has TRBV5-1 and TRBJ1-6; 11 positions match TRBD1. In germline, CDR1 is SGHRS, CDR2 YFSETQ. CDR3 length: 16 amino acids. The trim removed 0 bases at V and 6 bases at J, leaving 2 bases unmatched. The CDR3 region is CASSLGTGGSNSPLHF. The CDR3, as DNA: TGCGCCAGCAGCTTGGGGACAGGGGGCAGTAATTCACCCCTCCACTTT.

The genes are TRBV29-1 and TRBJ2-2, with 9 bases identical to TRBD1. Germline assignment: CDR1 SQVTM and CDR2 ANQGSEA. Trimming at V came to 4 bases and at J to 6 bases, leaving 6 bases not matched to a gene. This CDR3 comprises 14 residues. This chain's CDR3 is CSVGTGVYAGELFF. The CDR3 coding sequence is TGCAGCGTTGGGACAGGGGTTTACGCCGGGGAGCTGTTTTTT.

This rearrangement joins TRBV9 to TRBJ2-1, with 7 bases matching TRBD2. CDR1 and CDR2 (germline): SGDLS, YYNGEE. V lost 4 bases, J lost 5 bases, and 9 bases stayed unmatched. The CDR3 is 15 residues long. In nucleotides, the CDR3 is TGTGCCAGCAGCACCCGGGGGGAGTGGGACAATGAGCAGTTCTTC. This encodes CASSTRGEWDNEQFF.

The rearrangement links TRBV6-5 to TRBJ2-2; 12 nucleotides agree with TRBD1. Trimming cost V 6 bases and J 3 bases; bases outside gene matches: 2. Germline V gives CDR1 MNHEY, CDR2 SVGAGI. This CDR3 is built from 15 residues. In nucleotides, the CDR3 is TGTGCCAGCAGGGGACAGGGGGCCTACACCGGGGAGCTGTTTTTT. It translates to CASRGQGAYTGELFF.

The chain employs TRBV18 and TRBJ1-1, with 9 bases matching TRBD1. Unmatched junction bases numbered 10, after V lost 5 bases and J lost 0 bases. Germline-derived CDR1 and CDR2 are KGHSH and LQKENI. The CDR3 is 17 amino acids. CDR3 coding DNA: TGTGCCAGCTCAGAGCAAGGGACAGGGAACATGAACACTGAAGCTTTCTTT. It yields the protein CASSEQGTGNMNTEAFF.

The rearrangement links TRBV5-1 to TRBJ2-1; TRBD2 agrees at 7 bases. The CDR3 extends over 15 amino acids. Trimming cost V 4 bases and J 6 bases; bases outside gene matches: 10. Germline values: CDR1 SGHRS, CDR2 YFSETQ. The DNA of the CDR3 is TGCGCCAGCAGCACTACTAGCGTTCCGAGCAATGAGCAGTTCTTC. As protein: CASSTTSVPSNEQFF.

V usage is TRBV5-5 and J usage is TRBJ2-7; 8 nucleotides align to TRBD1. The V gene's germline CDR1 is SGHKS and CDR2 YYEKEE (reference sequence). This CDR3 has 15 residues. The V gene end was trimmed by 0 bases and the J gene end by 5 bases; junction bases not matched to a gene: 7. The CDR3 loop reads CASSLGTGRSHEQYF. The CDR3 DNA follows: TGTGCCAGCAGCTTGGGGACAGGGAGGTCCCACGAGCAGTACTTC.

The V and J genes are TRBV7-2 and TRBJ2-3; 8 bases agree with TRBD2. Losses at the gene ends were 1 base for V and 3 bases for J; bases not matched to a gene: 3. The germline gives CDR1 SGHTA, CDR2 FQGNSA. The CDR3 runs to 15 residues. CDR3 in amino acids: CASSLGGTSTDTQYF. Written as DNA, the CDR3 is TGTGCCAGCAGCTTAGGGGGGACTAGTACAGATACGCAGTATTTT.

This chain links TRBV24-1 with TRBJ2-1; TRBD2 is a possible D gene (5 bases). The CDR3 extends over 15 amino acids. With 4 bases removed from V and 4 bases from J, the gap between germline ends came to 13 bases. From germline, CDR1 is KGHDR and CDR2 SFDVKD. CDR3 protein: CATSESNGVYNEQFF. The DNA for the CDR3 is TGTGCCACCAGTGAATCAAACGGGGTTTACAATGAGCAGTTCTTC.

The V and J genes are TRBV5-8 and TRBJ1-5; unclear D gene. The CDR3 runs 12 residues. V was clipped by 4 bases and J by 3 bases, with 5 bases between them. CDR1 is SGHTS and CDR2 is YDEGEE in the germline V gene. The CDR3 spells CASSRPNQPQHF. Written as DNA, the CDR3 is TGTGCCAGCAGCCGTCCCAATCAGCCCCAGCATTTT.

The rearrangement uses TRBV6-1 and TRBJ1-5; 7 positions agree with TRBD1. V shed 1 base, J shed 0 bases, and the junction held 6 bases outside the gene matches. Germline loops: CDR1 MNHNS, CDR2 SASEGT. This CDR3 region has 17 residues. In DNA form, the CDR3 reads TGTGCCAGCAGTGAAGACAGGGGTGTAATTAGCAATCAGCCCCAGCATTTT. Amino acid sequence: CASSEDRGVISNQPQHF.

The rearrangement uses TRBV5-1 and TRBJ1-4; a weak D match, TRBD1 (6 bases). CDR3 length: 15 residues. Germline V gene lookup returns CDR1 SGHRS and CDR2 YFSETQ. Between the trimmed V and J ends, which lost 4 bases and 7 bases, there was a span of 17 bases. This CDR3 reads CASSPGVGAREKLFF. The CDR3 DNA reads TGCGCCAGCAGCCCCGGGGTGGGGGCGCGTGAAAAACTGTTTTTT.

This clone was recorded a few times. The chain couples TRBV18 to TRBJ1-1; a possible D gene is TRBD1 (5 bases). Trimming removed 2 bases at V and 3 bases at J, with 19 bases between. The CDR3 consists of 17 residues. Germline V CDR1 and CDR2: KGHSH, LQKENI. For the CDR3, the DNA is TGTGCCAGCTCACCAATCGCAGACGGGGGGTTGGACACTGAAGCTTTCTTT. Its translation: CASSPIADGGLDTEAFF.

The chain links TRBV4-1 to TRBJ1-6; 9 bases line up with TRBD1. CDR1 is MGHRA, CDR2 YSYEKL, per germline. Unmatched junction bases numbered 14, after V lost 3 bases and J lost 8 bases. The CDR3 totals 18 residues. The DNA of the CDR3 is TGCGCCAGCAGCCACCCTGATGCGGAACAGGGGGCCTATTCACCCCTCCACTTT. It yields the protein CASSHPDAEQGAYSPLHF.

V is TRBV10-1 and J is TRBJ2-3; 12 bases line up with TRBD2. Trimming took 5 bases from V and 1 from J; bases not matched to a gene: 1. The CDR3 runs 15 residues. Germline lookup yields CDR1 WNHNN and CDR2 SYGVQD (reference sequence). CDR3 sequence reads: CASSRLAGGTDTQYF. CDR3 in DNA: TGCGCCAGCAGTCGACTAGCGGGAGGCACAGATACGCAGTATTTT.

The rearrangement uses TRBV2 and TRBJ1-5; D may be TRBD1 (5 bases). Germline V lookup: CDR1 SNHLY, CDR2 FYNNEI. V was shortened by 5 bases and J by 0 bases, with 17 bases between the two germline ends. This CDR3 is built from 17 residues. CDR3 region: CASSYRQPATSNQPQHF. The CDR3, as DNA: TGTGCCAGCAGTTACCGACAGCCCGCAACTAGCAATCAGCCCCAGCATTTT.

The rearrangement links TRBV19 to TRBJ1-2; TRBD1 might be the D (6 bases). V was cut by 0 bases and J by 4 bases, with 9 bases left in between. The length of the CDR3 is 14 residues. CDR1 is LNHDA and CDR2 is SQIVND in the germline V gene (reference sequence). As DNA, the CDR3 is TGTGCCAGTAGTATAGAGCGGGGGGCCTATGGCTACACCTTC. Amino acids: CASSIERGAYGYTF.

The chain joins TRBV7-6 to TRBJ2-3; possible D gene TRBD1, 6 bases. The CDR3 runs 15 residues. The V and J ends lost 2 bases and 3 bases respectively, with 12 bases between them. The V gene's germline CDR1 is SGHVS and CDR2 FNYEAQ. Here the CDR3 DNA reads TGTGCCAGCAGCTTAAGAGGCCAGGGGACAGATACGCAGTATTTT. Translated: CASSLRGQGTDTQYF.

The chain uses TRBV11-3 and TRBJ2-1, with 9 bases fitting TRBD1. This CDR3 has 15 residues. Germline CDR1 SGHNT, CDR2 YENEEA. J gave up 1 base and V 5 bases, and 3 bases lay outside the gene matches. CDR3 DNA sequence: TGTGCCAGCAGCACAGGACAGGGGTCCTACAATGAGCAGTTCTTC. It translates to CASSTGQGSYNEQFF.

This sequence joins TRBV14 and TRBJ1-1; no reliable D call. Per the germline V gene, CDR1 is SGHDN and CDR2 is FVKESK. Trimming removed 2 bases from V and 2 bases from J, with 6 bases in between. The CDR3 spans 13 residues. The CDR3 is CASSQQVNTEAFF. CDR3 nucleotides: TGTGCCAGCAGCCAACAGGTTAACACTGAAGCTTTCTTT.

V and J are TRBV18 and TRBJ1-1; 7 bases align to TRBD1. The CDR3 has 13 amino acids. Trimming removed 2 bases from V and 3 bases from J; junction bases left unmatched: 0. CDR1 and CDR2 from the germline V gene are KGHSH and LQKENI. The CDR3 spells CASSPTGDTEAFF. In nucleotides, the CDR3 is TGTGCCAGCTCACCAACAGGGGACACTGAAGCTTTCTTT.

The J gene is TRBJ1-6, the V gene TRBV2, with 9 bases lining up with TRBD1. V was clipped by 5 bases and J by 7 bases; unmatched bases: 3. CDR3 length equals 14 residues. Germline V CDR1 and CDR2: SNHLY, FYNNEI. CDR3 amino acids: CASSPTGGNSPLHF. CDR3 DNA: TGTGCCAGCAGTCCGACAGGGGGGAATTCACCCCTCCACTTT.

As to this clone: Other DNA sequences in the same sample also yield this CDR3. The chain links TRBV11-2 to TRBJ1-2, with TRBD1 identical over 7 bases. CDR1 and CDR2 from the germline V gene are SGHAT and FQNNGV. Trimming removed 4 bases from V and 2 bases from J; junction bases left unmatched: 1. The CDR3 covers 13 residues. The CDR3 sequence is CASSSGQNYGYTF. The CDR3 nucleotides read TGTGCCAGCAGCTCGGGACAGAACTATGGCTACACCTTC.

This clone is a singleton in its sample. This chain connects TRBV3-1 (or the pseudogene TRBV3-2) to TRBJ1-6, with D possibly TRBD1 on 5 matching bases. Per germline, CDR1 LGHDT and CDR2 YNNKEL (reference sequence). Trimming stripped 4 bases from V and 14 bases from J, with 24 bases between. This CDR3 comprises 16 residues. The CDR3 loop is CASSPTERGVKFTLHF. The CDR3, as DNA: TGTGCCAGCAGCCCAACCGAGCGGGGCGTCAAATTCACCCTCCACTTT.

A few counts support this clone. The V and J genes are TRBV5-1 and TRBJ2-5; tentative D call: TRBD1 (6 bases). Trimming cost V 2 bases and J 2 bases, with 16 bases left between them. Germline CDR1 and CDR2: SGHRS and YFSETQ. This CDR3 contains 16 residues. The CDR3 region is CASSFSSGTPQETQYF. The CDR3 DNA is TGCGCCAGCAGCTTCTCCTCCGGGACACCACAAGAGACCCAGTACTTC.